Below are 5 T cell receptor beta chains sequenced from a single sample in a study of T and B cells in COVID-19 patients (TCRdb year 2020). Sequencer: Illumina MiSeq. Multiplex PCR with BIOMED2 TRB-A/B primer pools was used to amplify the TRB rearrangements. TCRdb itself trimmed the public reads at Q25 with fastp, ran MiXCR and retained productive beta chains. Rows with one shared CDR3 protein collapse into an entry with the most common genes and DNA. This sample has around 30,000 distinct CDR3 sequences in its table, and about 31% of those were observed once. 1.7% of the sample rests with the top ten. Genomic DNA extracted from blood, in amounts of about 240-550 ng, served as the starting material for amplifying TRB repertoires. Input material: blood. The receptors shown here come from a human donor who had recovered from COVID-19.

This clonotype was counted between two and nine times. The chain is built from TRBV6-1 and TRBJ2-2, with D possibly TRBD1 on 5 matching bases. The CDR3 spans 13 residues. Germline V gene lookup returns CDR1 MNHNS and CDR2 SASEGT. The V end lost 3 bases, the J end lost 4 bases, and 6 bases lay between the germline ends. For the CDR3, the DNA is TGTGCCAGCAGTGAGCAGGGCACCGGGGAGCTGTTTTTT. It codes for CASSEQGTGELFF.

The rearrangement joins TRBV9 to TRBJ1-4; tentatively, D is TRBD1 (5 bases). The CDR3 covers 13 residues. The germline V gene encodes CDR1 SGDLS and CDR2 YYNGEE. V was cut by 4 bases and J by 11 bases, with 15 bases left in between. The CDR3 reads CASSSSDMRKLFF. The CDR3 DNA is TGTGCCAGCAGCTCATCGGACATGAGGAAACTGTTTTTT.

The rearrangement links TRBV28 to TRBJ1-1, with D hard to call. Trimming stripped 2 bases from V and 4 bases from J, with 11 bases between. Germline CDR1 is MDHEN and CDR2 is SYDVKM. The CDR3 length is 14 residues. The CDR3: CASSLTRAGTEAFF. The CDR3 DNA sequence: TGTGCCAGCAGTTTAACGAGGGCGGGCACTGAAGCTTTCTTT.

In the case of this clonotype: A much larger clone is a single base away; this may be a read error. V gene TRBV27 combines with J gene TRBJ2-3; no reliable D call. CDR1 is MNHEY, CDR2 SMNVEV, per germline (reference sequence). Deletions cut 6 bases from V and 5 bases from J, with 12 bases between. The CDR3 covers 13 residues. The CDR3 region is CASSRDQKDTQYF. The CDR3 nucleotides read TGTGCCAGCAGCAGAGATCAGAAAGATACGCAGTATTTT.

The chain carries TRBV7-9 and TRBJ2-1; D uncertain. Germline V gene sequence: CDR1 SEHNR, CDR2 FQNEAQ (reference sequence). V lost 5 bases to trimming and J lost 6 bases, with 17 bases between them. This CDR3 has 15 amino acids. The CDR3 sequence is CASSLPTGSANEQFF. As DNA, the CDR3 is TGTGCCAGCAGCCTACCAACCGGGTCTGCCAATGAGCAGTTCTTC.